This T cell receptor beta chain appears in the sequencing data of a study of CD8 T cell repertoires and HIV-1 epitope variants. Background on the study: 1M T cells were kept uncultured as a baseline.

Points from the study as a whole: Beta chains alone show antigen proliferation, not cytokine profile or function.

In regard to this clone: Its antigen remains unknown.

The data were produced by immunoSEQ multiplex PCR, yet TCRdb's version contains in-frame clones alone and is incomplete. The sample includes approximately 90,000 clones, over 70% of them seen just once. V gave up 7 bases and J gave up 2 bases, with 15 bases separating them. The germline V gene encodes CDR1 MDHEN and CDR2 SYDVKM. CDR3 length equals 15 residues. The specimen was uncultured baseline CD8+ T cells from peripheral blood mononuclear cells (PBMCs). This TCR was recovered from a male donor with HIV. V and J are TRBV28 and TRBJ1-3; tentatively, D is TRBD1 (5 bases). In nucleotides, the CDR3 is TGTGCCAGCAAGGTGGGGGGAAGCGCTGGAAACACCATATATTTT. Protein sequence: CASKVGGSAGNTIYF.